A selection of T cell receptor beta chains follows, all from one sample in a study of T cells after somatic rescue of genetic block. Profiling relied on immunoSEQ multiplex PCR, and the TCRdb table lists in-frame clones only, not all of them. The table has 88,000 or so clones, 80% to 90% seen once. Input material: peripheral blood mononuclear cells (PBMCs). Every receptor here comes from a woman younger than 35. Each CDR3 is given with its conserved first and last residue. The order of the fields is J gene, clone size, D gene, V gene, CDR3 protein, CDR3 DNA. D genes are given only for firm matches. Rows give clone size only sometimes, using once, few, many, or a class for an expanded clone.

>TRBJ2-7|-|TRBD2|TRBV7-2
CASRPGSGRGAYEQYF
TGTGCCAGCAGACCCGGCAGCGGGAGAGGGGCCTACGAGCAGTACTTC
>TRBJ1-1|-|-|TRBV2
CASRSARLNTEAFF
TGTGCCAGCAGATCGGCTCGTTTGAACACTGAAGCTTTCTTT
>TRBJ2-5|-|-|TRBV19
CASNPAGSISSYQETQYF
TGTGCCAGTAACCCAGCGGGTTCAATATCCTCGTACCAAGAGACCCAGTACTTC
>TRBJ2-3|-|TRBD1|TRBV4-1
CASRGQGQDTQYF
TGCGCCAGCAGGGGACAGGGGCAAGATACGCAGTATTTT
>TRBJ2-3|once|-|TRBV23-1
CASSQSGPGPLRYF
TGCGCCAGCAGTCAATCTGGGCCGGGACCGCTCCGGTATTTT
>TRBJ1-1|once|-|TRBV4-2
CASSQEQGPNTEAFF
TGTGCCAGCAGCCAAGAGCAGGGCCCGAACACTGAAGCTTTCTTT
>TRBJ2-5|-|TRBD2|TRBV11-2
CASSFGAGGETQYF
TGTGCCAGCAGCTTTGGAGCGGGAGGCGAGACCCAGTACTTC
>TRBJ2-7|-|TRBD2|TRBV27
CASSPGLAGAYEQYF
TGTGCCAGCAGTCCGGGACTAGCGGGAGCCTACGAGCAGTACTTC
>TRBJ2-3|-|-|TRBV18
CASSPVVGGTDTQYF
TGTGCCAGCTCACCAGTCGTGGGAGGCACAGATACGCAGTATTTT
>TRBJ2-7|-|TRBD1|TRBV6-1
CASRGTGGREQYF
TGTGCCAGCAGGGGGACAGGGGGGCGCGAGCAGTACTTC
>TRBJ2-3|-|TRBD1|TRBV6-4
CASGSGTGDTDTQYF
TGTGCCAGCGGATCCGGGACAGGGGACACAGATACGCAGTATTTT
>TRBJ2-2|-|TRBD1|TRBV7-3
CASSSGQGLNTGELFF
TGTGCCAGCAGCTCCGGACAGGGACTTAACACCGGGGAGCTGTTTTTT
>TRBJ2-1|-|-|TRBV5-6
CASSYALLLDSYNEQFF
TGTGCCAGCAGCTATGCCCTCCTGCTCGACTCCTACAATGAGCAGTTCTTC
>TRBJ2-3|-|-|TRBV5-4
CASSPTRGTDTQYF
TGTGCCAGCAGCCCGACTAGGGGCACAGATACGCAGTATTTT
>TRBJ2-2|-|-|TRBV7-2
CASSLGGATGELFF
TGTGCCAGCAGCTTGGGCGGGGCCACCGGGGAGCTGTTTTTT
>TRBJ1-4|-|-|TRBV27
CASSFLGANEKLFF
TGTGCCAGCAGTTTCTTGGGAGCTAATGAAAAACTGTTTTTT
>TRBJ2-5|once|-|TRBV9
CASSLRTGASYQETQYF
TGTGCCAGCAGCTTGAGGACGGGCGCGAGTTACCAAGAGACCCAGTACTTC
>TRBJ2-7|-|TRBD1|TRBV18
CASSLGQGHGEQYF
TGTGCCAGCTCACTCGGACAGGGCCACGGCGAGCAGTACTTC
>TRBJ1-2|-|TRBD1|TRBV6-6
CASSFGQGYSYGYTF
TGTGCCAGCAGTTTCGGACAGGGGTACAGCTATGGCTACACCTTC
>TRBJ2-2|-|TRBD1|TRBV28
CATGDRAAGELFF
TGTGCCACGGGGGACAGGGCGGCCGGGGAGCTGTTTTTT
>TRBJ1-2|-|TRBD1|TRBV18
CASSPLGVVDRGGGYTF
TGTGCCAGCTCACCACTCGGGGTGGTCGACAGGGGAGGTGGCTACACCTTC
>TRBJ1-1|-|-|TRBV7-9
CASSLEGNVGLLIGAFF
TGTGCCAGCAGCTTAGAGGGAAATGTTGGACTCCTGATTGGGGCTTTCTTT
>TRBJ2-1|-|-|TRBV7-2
CASSSSGGSSEQFF
TGTGCCAGCAGCTCATCCGGGGGCTCCAGTGAGCAGTTCTTC
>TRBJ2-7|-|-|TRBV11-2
CASSPYNTYEQYF
TGTGCCAGCAGCCCATATAACACCTACGAGCAGTACTTC
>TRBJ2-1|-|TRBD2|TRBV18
CASSPGLAAYNEQFF
TGTGCCAGCTCCCCCGGACTAGCGGCCTACAATGAGCAGTTCTTC
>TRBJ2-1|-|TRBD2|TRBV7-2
CASSLGLAAQGEQFF
TGTGCCAGCAGCTTGGGACTAGCGGCCCAGGGTGAGCAGTTCTTC
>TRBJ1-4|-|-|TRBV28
CASTNYGVGQLNEKLFF
TGTGCCAGCACAAATTATGGAGTAGGGCAGCTTAATGAAAAACTGTTTTTT
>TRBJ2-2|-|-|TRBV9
CASSAGVEANTGELFF
TGTGCCAGCAGCGCCGGCGTCGAAGCGAACACCGGGGAGCTGTTTTTT
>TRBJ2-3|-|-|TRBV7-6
CASSFGVTGDTQYF
TGTGCCAGCAGCTTTGGTGTGACCGGAGATACGCAGTATTTT
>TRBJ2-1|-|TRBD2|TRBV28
CASSSPVRREGPFNEQFF
TGTGCCAGCAGTTCTCCCGTAAGGCGGGAGGGCCCGTTCAATGAGCAGTTCTTC
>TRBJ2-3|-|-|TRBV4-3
CASSQDTNSHTDTQYF
TGCGCCAGCAGCCAAGATACGAACAGCCACACAGATACGCAGTATTTT
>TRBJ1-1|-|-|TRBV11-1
CASSLALMNTEAFF
TGTGCCAGCAGCTTGGCGCTAATGAACACTGAAGCTTTCTTT
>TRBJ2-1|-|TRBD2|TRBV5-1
CASIPPGLAGVSGNEQFF
TGCGCCAGCATACCCCCGGGGCTAGCGGGAGTTTCGGGGAATGAGCAGTTCTTC
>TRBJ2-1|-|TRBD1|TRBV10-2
CASSGTGENYNEQFF
TGCGCCAGCAGTGGGACAGGGGAGAACTACAATGAGCAGTTCTTC
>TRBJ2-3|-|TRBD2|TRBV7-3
CASSPGLAGGPSTDTQYF
TGTGCCAGCAGCCCCGGACTAGCGGGAGGGCCTAGCACAGATACGCAGTATTTT
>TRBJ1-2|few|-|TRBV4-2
CASSHSSIYGYTF
TGTGCCAGCAGCCACAGCAGTATCTATGGCTACACCTTC
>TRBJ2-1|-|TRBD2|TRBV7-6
CASSLETVWSGRLDEQFF
TGTGCCAGCAGCTTAGAAACGGTGTGGAGCGGGAGGCTGGATGAGCAGTTCTTC
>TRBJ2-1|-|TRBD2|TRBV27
CASIGSGGLSSYNEQFF
TGTGCCAGCATTGGTAGCGGGGGGTTAAGCTCCTACAATGAGCAGTTCTTC
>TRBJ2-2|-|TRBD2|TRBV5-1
CASSWGWTSGTGELFF
TGCGCCAGCAGCTGGGGCTGGACTAGCGGTACCGGGGAGCTGTTTTTT
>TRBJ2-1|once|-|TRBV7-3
CASSLVGSDIPAYNEQFF
TGTGCCAGCAGCTTAGTGGGGTCGGACATTCCGGCCTACAATGAGCAGTTCTTC
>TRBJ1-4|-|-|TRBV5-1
CASSDPGAGIQEKLFF
TGCGCCAGCAGCGACCCGGGCGCGGGCATTCAGGAAAAACTGTTTTTT
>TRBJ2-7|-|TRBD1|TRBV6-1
CASSRGQGISYEQYF
TGTGCCAGCAGTAGAGGACAGGGGATTTCCTACGAGCAGTACTTC
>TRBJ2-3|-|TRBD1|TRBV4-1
CASSQPGQKADTQYF
TGCGCCAGCAGCCAACCGGGACAGAAGGCAGATACGCAGTATTTT
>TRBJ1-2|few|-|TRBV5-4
CASSWGVISDGYTF
TGTGCCAGCAGCTGGGGGGTGATTAGTGATGGCTACACCTTC
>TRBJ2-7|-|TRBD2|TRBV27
CASSPSPPGLAAYEQYF
TGTGCCAGCAGTCCCTCCCCCCCCGGACTAGCTGCCTACGAGCAGTACTTC
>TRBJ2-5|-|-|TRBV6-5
CASSPDRSRGETQYF
TGTGCCAGCAGTCCGGACAGGTCGCGGGGAGAGACCCAGTACTTC
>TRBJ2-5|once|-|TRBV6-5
CASTPWFGETQYF
TGTGCCAGCACCCCGTGGTTTGGAGAGACCCAGTACTTC
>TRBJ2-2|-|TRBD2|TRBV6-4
CASSWTSGRVLYTGELFF
TGTGCCAGCAGTTGGACTAGCGGGAGGGTGCTGTACACCGGGGAGCTGTTTTTT